These 20 T cell receptor beta chains originate from one sample sequenced in a study of beta chain features in type 1 diabetes. What was sequenced were expressed TCRB transcripts, since all of the isolated RNA had been reverse transcribed. Profiling relied on immunoSEQ multiplex PCR, and the TCRdb table lists in-frame clones only, not all of them. The sample comprises over 350,000 clones, more than 12% of which are singletons, and approximately 0.019% rests with the top ten. Sequencing was carried out using naive CD4+ T cells from blood. These receptors all come from a woman aged 18 to 35 in good health.

This clone was detected only a few times. The chain recombines TRBV7-9 with TRBJ2-7; 12 nucleotides match TRBD2. Germline V gene lookup returns CDR1 SEHNR and CDR2 FQNEAQ (reference sequence). V was clipped by 3 bases and J by 3 bases; unmatched bases: 0. There are 14 residues in the CDR3. The CDR3 DNA reads as TGTGCCAGCAGCTTGACTAGCGGGGGCTACGAGCAGTACTTC. This codes for CASSLTSGGYEQYF.

This clone has only a few counts. This chain links TRBV6-6 with TRBJ1-1; the match to TRBD1 covers 9 bases. The V segment lost 0 bases and the J segment 5 bases; nucleotides outside the gene matches: 4. CDR1 MNHNY and CDR2 SVGAGI come from the germline V gene (reference sequence). The CDR3 is made up of 15 amino acids. The CDR3: CASSYSRDRETEAFF. In DNA, the CDR3 is TGTGCCAGCAGTTACTCCCGGGACAGGGAAACTGAAGCTTTCTTT.

This clone came up a few times. V gene TRBV29-1 combines with J gene TRBJ1-1; 8 nucleotides agree with TRBD1. The CDR3 length is 15 residues. V lost 5 bases and J lost 5; bases outside the gene matches: 13. The V gene's germline CDR1 is SQVTM and CDR2 ANQGSEA. Here the CDR3 DNA reads TGCAGCGTTCCCAGACAGGGGAGAATTGGGACTGAAGCTTTCTTT. Translation gives CSVPRQGRIGTEAFF.

This clone appeared a few times. This sequence joins TRBV30 and TRBJ2-2, with a weak D call TRBD1 (6 bases). The germline V gene encodes CDR1 GTSNPN and CDR2 SVGIG (reference sequence). The CDR3 extends over 13 amino acids. V dropped 8 bases and J dropped 1 base, with 11 bases sitting between them. DNA for the CDR3: TGTGCCCGAAAGGACAGGAACACCGGGGAGCTGTTTTTT. This encodes CARKDRNTGELFF.

The chain is built from TRBV19 and TRBJ1-2; TRBD1 might be the D (5 bases). The CDR3 contains 12 residues. Trimming left V 8 bases short and J 4 bases short, with 11 bases between. Germline CDR1 is LNHDA and CDR2 is SQIVND (reference sequence). CDR3 in DNA: TGTGCCAGTCAAGACAGACCCTATGGCTACACCTTC. Translating gives CASQDRPYGYTF.

This clone showed up just a few times. The chain combines TRBV19 with TRBJ2-7; D call uncertain. The CDR3 contains 11 residues. Germline V gene sequence: CDR1 LNHDA, CDR2 SQIVND (reference sequence). Deletions cut 9 bases from V and 6 bases from J, with 12 bases between. CDR3 nucleotide sequence: TGTGCCAGCCCACATGCGGCCGAGCAGTACTTC. Translated: CASPHAAEQYF.

This clone occurred a few times. J is TRBJ2-7 and V is TRBV30; weak D call: TRBD1 (6 bases). Trimming took off 4 bases at V and 3 bases at J, with 10 bases between the two ends. Germline V lookup: CDR1 GTSNPN, CDR2 SVGIG (reference sequence). The CDR3 runs 12 residues. The CDR3 loop is CAWNRGGYEQYF. CDR3 in DNA: TGTGCCTGGAATAGAGGGGGCTACGAGCAGTACTTC.

This clone has only a few counts. This chain uses TRBV7-9 with TRBJ1-2, with D tentatively TRBD1 (5 bases). Trimming removed 6 bases at V and 0 bases at J, with 14 bases between. Germline assignment: CDR1 SEHNR and CDR2 FQNEAQ (reference sequence). This CDR3 contains 15 residues. The CDR3 DNA follows: TGTGCCAGCAGTTCCGACAGAGAAGCTAACTATGGCTACACCTTC. Its protein is CASSSDREANYGYTF.

J is TRBJ2-5 and V is TRBV7-9, with TRBD2 identical over 7 bases. In germline, CDR1 is SEHNR, CDR2 FQNEAQ (reference sequence). V lost 5 bases, J lost 5 bases, and 8 bases stayed unmatched. The CDR3 is made up of 14 amino acids. The CDR3, as DNA: TGTGCCAGCAGCCCCAGGACTAGTTGGGAGACCCAGTACTTC. Encoded protein: CASSPRTSWETQYF.

The chain carries TRBV2 and TRBJ2-7, with 13 bases lining up with TRBD2. CDR3 size: 16 residues. Germline V gene data show CDR1 as SNHLY and CDR2 as FYNNEI. J gave up 4 bases and V 7 bases, and 10 bases lay outside the gene matches. The CDR3 DNA sequence: TGTGCCAGCACCGATGGGACTAGCGGGACGCTATACGAGCAGTACTTC. This encodes CASTDGTSGTLYEQYF. The full variable domain, with the rest looked up from reference TRBV2 and TRBJ2-7, is EPEVTQTPSHQVTQMGQEVILRCVPISNHLYFYWYRQILGQKVEFLVSFYNNEISEKSEIFDDQFSVERPDGSNFTLKIRSTKLEDSAMYFCASTDGTSGTLYEQYFGPGTRLTVT.

This chain joins TRBV7-2 and TRBJ2-7; D not certain. The V gene's germline CDR1 is SGHTA and CDR2 FQGNSA. The CDR3 has 17 residues. V lost 2 bases and J lost 0, with 17 bases in between. The CDR3 loop reads CASSLPASAPSSYEQYF. The CDR3 coding sequence is TGTGCCAGCAGCTTACCCGCCTCTGCGCCTAGCTCCTACGAGCAGTACTTC.

The table lists this clone with a few counts. Here the CDR3 reads CSVVTGIGSYEQYF. The CDR3 DNA reads as TGCAGCGTTGTAACCGGGATAGGTTCATACGAGCAGTACTTC. The V call is TRBV29-1, the J call TRBJ2-7, with a possible D match to TRBD2 (5 bases). V shed 4 bases and J shed 4 bases, with 17 bases lying between them. Germline-derived CDR1 and CDR2 are SQVTM and ANQGSEA. This CDR3 spans 14 amino acids.

This clone was found a few times. The gene calls are TRBV6-4 and TRBJ2-1, with a tentative D call TRBD2 (5 bases). Germline V gene data show CDR1 as MRHNA and CDR2 as SNTAGT. This CDR3 has 16 residues. V lost 6 bases and J lost 9, with 24 bases in between. CDR3: CASREGGGGALGEQFF. Here the CDR3 DNA reads TGTGCCAGCAGAGAGGGTGGCGGAGGTGCGTTAGGTGAGCAGTTCTTC.

The rearrangement joins TRBV7-3 to TRBJ2-5; perhaps TRBD1 as D (6 bases). The CDR3 runs to 16 residues. Germline CDR1 reads SGHTA; CDR2 reads FQGTGA. The V and J ends lost 2 bases and 1 base respectively, with 14 bases between them. The CDR3 is CASSLSITGSQETQYF. The CDR3 DNA reads as TGTGCCAGCAGCTTATCAATCACAGGGAGCCAAGAGACCCAGTACTTC.

V usage is TRBV30 and J usage is TRBJ1-5; TRBD1 might be the D (6 bases). The CDR3 consists of 13 residues. The V gene's germline CDR1 is GTSNPN and CDR2 SVGIG (reference sequence). Deletions cut 4 bases from V and 9 bases from J, with 16 bases between. The CDR3 sequence is CAWKPNLGGPQHF. The CDR3 DNA is TGTGCCTGGAAGCCCAACCTAGGGGGGCCCCAGCATTTT.

This sequence joins TRBV29-1 and TRBJ2-3; tentatively, D is TRBD2 (6 bases). This CDR3 has 16 amino acids. Germline V lookup: CDR1 SQVTM, CDR2 ANQGSEA. With 7 bases removed from V and 4 bases from J, the gap between germline ends came to 24 bases. CDR3: CSARLGLLIGADTQYF. CDR3 in DNA: TGCAGCGCACGACTGGGACTTCTAATAGGCGCAGATACGCAGTATTTT.

The chain has TRBV30 and TRBJ1-2; TRBD1 aligns across 10 bases. Per the germline V gene, CDR1 is GTSNPN and CDR2 is SVGIG (reference sequence). V gave up 4 bases and J gave up 2 bases; unmatched junction bases: 7. This CDR3 region has 15 residues. The CDR3 is CAWNDRGRANYGYTF. CDR3 DNA: TGTGCCTGGAACGACAGGGGGCGTGCAAACTATGGCTACACCTTC.

The chain recombines TRBV7-2 with TRBJ2-1; the D is unclear. V shed 2 bases and J shed 7 bases, with 6 bases lying between them. The CDR3 consists of 12 residues. Germline loops: CDR1 SGHTA, CDR2 FQGNSA. The CDR3 DNA reads TGTGCCAGCAGCTTAACTCTAAATGAGCAGTTCTTC. Its protein product is CASSLTLNEQFF.

This clone was seen a few times. The rearrangement uses TRBV19 and TRBJ2-1; possible D gene TRBD1, 5 bases. Germline V gene sequence: CDR1 LNHDA, CDR2 SQIVND (reference sequence). The CDR3 length is 15 residues. The V gene lost 2 bases and the J gene lost 9 bases, with 17 bases spanning the gap. In DNA, the CDR3 is TGTGCCAGTAGTATAAGGCCAGGGAAGGAAGTTGAGCAGTTCTTC. This codes for CASSIRPGKEVEQFF.

The chain links TRBV4-1 to TRBJ1-5; D call uncertain. The length of the CDR3 is 13 residues. V was shortened by 3 bases and J by 5 bases, with 8 bases between the two germline ends. Germline CDR1 MGHRA, CDR2 YSYEKL. DNA for the CDR3: TGCGCCAGCAGCCAGTCCGTAGATCAGCCCCAGCATTTT. This gives the protein CASSQSVDQPQHF.